This passage covers 2 T cell receptor beta chains from one sample sequenced in a study of shared clonotypes between healthy human individuals. The table came from immunoSEQ multiplex PCR; TCRdb's copy has only in-frame clones and leaves some out. In the table there are 950,000 to 1,200,000 clones, roughly 77% of which are singletons. The sequencing input was memory CD4+ T cells from PBMCs. Subset meaning: CD45RA-negative fraction. The receptor set was obtained from a man aged 18 to 35 in good health. Some clones in this sample may be carry-over from other donors' samples.

The chain joins TRBV6-1 to TRBJ1-2; 8 nucleotides match TRBD1. The J segment lost 3 bases and the V segment lost 3 bases, leaving 6 bases of the junction unmatched. CDR1 MNHNS and CDR2 SASEGT come from the germline V gene. The CDR3 extends over 15 amino acids. The chain's CDR3 is CASSDFTGGDYGYTF. For the CDR3, the DNA is TGTGCCAGCAGTGACTTCACAGGGGGAGACTATGGCTACACCTTC.

This clone was recorded once. A much larger clonotype is one base distant, so this may be a read error. The chain employs TRBV30 and TRBJ2-7, with D perhaps TRBD2 (5 bases). CDR1 is GTSNPN, CDR2 SVGIG, per germline (reference sequence). The CDR3 has 13 amino acids. The CDR3 sequence: CAWSVPEAYEKYF. The CDR3 nucleotides are TGTGCCTGGAGTGTCCCGGAGGCCTACGAGAAGTACTTC.